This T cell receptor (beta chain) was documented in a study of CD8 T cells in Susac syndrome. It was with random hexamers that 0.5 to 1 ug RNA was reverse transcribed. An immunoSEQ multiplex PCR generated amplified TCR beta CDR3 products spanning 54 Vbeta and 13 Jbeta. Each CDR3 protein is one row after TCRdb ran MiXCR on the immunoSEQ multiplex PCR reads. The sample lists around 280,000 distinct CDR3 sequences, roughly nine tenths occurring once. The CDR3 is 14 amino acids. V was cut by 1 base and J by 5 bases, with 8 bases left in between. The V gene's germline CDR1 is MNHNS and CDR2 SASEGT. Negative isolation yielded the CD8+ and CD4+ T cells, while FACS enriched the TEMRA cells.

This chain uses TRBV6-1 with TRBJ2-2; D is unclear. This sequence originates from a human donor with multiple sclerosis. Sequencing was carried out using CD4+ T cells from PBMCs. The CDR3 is CASSEGRSTGELFF. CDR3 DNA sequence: TGTGCCAGCAGTGAAGGCCGGTCAACCGGGGAGCTGTTTTTT.